A single sample is the source of the 2 T cell receptor beta chains below, sequenced in a study of shared clonotypes between healthy human individuals. Some clones are missing from TCRdb's copy, which holds only in-frame ones; the method was immunoSEQ multiplex PCR. The repertoire holds fewer than 650,000 clones, with around 80% as singletons. The sequenced material came from PBMCs. These receptors all stem from a woman in her thirties or forties in good health. Some clones in this sample may be carry-over from other donors' samples.

This clone was counted at least ten times. Additional DNA sequences in this sample encode the identical CDR3. The rearrangement uses TRBV6-4 and TRBJ2-7, with D maybe TRBD2 (5 bases). CDR1 and CDR2 (germline): MRHNA, SNTAGT. V gave up 3 bases and J gave up 5 bases, with 17 bases separating them. This CDR3 is built from 15 residues. CDR3 amino acids: CASSEEAGEGNEQYF. As DNA, the CDR3 is TGTGCCAGCAGTGAGGAGGCCGGAGAGGGAAACGAGCAGTACTTC.

The V call is TRBV18, the J call TRBJ2-7, with unresolved D. V lost 3 bases to trimming and J lost 4 bases, with 16 bases between them. Germline V lookup: CDR1 KGHSH, CDR2 LQKENI. There are 15 residues in the CDR3. The CDR3 here is CASSPRTLGIYEQYF. For the CDR3, the DNA is TGTGCCAGCTCACCCCGCACGCTAGGAATTTACGAGCAGTACTTC. The entire variable domain, with the rest obtained from reference TRBV18 and TRBJ2-7, is as follows: NAGVMQNPRHLVRRRGQEARLRCSPMKGHSHVYWYRQLPEEGLKFMVYLQKENIIDESGMPKERFSAEFPKEGPSILRIQQVVRGDSAAYFCASSPRTLGIYEQYFGPGTRLTVT.